The clone carrying this T cell receptor (beta chain) was found a few times. The antigen is not known. The CDR3 end is not reached by the read, which stops 3 residues before it; the germline J gene fills it in. These data belong to a study of T cell clonality in common variable immunodeficiency. The study, taken as a whole, reports: CVID subjects had higher TCRbeta clonality than healthy controls, most marked in about a third. In common variable immunodeficiency, TCR beta chains reportedly carried fewer deletions and N-nucleotide insertions.

This table comes from immunoSEQ multiplex PCR, and its TCRdb copy is limited to in-frame clones, with some not included. This sample carries tens of thousands of clones, none of them present only once. V lost 1 base to trimming and J lost 5 bases, with 8 bases between them. Germline CDR1 reads SEHNR; CDR2 reads FQNEAQ (reference sequence). The CDR3 is 13 residues long. The gene calls are TRBV7-9 and TRBJ2-5; D uncertain. Sequenced input: peripheral blood mononuclear cells. The TCR sequence derives from a human donor with common variable immunodeficiency. The CDR3: CASSLGIGETQYF. Incomplete CDR3 DNA: TGTGCCAGCAGCTTAGGTATCGGGGAGACC.